Listed here are 15 T cell receptor beta chains from one sample, sequenced in a study of T cell changes during pregnancy in multiple sclerosis. The protocol was immunoSEQ multiplex PCR, while the TCRdb copy is restricted to in-frame clones and leaves out a portion. The profile covers nearly 25,000 clones, with around nine tenths appearing a single time and over 0.65% taken by the ten largest. The specimen was CD4+ T cells from peripheral blood mononuclear cells, collected in the first trimester of pregnancy. Source of these receptors: a female donor in good health, enrolled as a control in a pregnancy study.

This chain links TRBV5-1 with TRBJ2-7, with a weak D call TRBD1 (6 bases). In germline, CDR1 is SGHRS, CDR2 YFSETQ. Trimming stripped 3 bases from V and 11 bases from J, with 15 bases between. CDR3 size: 12 residues. The DNA for the CDR3 is TGCGCCAGCAGCTGGGAACAGGGCTTTGAGTACTTC. This gives the protein CASSWEQGFEYF.

The rearrangement uses TRBV15 and TRBJ2-7; 8 bases line up with TRBD1. J lost 5 bases, V lost 1 base, and 7 bases had no gene match. Germline values: CDR1 LNHNV, CDR2 YYDKDF (reference sequence). This CDR3 contains 15 residues. CDR3 sequence reads: CATSRADRAGHEQYF. The DNA for the CDR3 is TGTGCCACCAGCAGAGCGGACAGGGCCGGACACGAGCAGTACTTC.

J is TRBJ2-7 and V is TRBV6-4, with D possibly matching TRBD1 (6 bases). Germline assignment: CDR1 MRHNA and CDR2 SNTAGT. The CDR3 sequence is 20 residues long. V shed 8 bases and J shed 1 base, with 33 bases lying between them. Written as DNA, the CDR3 is TGTGCCAGCGGTTTTAAAACGAAGCCGGTAGGACAGAGAAATTCCTACGAGCAGTACTTC. Its translation is CASGFKTKPVGQRNSYEQYF.

The chain employs TRBV28 and TRBJ2-5, with a weak D call TRBD1 (6 bases). The germline V gene encodes CDR1 MDHEN and CDR2 SYDVKM. V was shortened by 2 bases and J by 5 bases, with 12 bases between the two germline ends. The CDR3 loop spans 14 amino acids. CDR3 bases: TGTGCCAGCAGTTTAGGGGGCTGGGGCGAGACCCAGTACTTC. This translates into CASSLGGWGETQYF.

The V and J genes are TRBV7-9 and TRBJ1-1, with D possibly TRBD1 on 6 matching bases. Germline V CDR1 and CDR2: SEHNR, FQNEAQ (reference sequence). The CDR3 totals 14 residues. V was clipped by 3 bases and J by 3 bases, with 11 bases between them. The CDR3 loop reads CASSFRRQDTEAFF. The CDR3 bases are TGTGCCAGCAGCTTCCGACGACAGGACACTGAAGCTTTCTTT.

The genes are TRBV29-1 and TRBJ2-3; TRBD1 aligns across 7 bases. The germline V gene encodes CDR1 SQVTM and CDR2 ANQGSEA. V shed 6 bases and J 2 bases; nucleotides not matched to a gene: 8. This CDR3 spans 14 amino acids. CDR3 sequence: CSVPGQLITDTQYF. CDR3 coding DNA: TGCAGCGTCCCGGGACAGCTAATCACAGATACGCAGTATTTT.

The gene calls are TRBV10-3 and TRBJ2-1; TRBD2 agrees at 10 bases. This CDR3 contains 13 residues. V lost 10 bases to trimming and J lost 4 bases; unmatched junction nucleotides: 4. Germline V gene sequence: CDR1 ENHRY, CDR2 SYGVKD. CDR3: CATWTSGYNEQFF. The CDR3 DNA follows: TGTGCCACCTGGACTAGCGGTTACAATGAGCAGTTCTTC.

The rearrangement links TRBV28 to TRBJ1-2; the D gene is possibly TRBD1 (5 bases). With 7 bases removed from V and 4 bases from J, the gap between germline ends came to 16 bases. The CDR3 runs to 14 residues. The germline gives CDR1 MDHEN, CDR2 SYDVKM. The CDR3 DNA reads as TGTGCCAGCACCGGGGGGGGAGTAAGCTATGGCTACACCTTC. It encodes CASTGGGVSYGYTF.

The chain recombines TRBV28 with TRBJ1-4, with 7 bases identical to TRBD1. The germline CDR1 and CDR2 sequences are MDHEN and SYDVKM. The CDR3 is 14 amino acids. The V gene end was trimmed by 6 bases and the J gene end by 8 bases; junction bases not matched to a gene: 9. CDR3: CASSPGQLIEKLFF. CDR3 sequence (DNA): TGTGCCAGCAGCCCGGGACAGTTAATAGAAAAACTGTTTTTT.

The genes are TRBV28 and TRBJ1-1; 8 bases agree with TRBD1. V lost 1 base to trimming and J lost 1 base; unmatched junction nucleotides: 14. Germline V gene lookup returns CDR1 MDHEN and CDR2 SYDVKM. The CDR3 is made up of 19 amino acids. The CDR3, as DNA: TGTGCCAGCAGTTTATTTGCTGGTGGGACAGGTAGTGGGAACACTGAAGCTTTCTTT. It specifies CASSLFAGGTGSGNTEAFF.

This chain links TRBV6-1 with TRBJ1-5; perhaps TRBD1 as D (5 bases). The germline CDR1 and CDR2 sequences are MNHNS and SASEGT. The CDR3 is 13 residues long. The V gene lost 3 bases and the J gene lost 7 bases, with 10 bases spanning the gap. DNA for the CDR3: TGTGCCAGCAGTGATCCAGGGCCCCAGCCCCAGCATTTT. This codes for CASSDPGPQPQHF.

V is TRBV13 and J is TRBJ2-7; D perhaps matches TRBD2 (5 bases). CDR3 size: 13 residues. CDR1 and CDR2 from the germline V gene are PRHDT and FYEKMQ (reference sequence). The germline V and J ends were trimmed by 11 bases and 1 base, with 15 bases remaining between them. In DNA form, the CDR3 reads TGTGCCGCCGCCCGGGGTAGGTCCTACGAGCAGTACTTC. Translation gives CAAARGRSYEQYF.

The chain employs TRBV29-1 and TRBJ1-2, with D unresolved. CDR3 length: 12 residues. Trimming removed 4 bases at V and 7 bases at J, with 13 bases between. Germline V lookup: CDR1 SQVTM, CDR2 ANQGSEA. DNA for the CDR3: TGCAGCGTTGCTGATCTACGGAGTGGCTACACCTTC. Translating it yields CSVADLRSGYTF.

This clone was counted once. The chain joins TRBV5-4 to TRBJ1-1, with D hard to call. Germline V gives CDR1 SGHNT, CDR2 YYREEE (reference sequence). The CDR3 runs to 14 residues. Trimming cost V 0 bases and J 1 base, with 7 bases left between them. The CDR3 sequence is CASSLVPGNTEAFF. CDR3 sequence (DNA): TGTGCCAGCAGCTTGGTGCCGGGGAACACTGAAGCTTTCTTT. The complete variable domain, with remaining parts taken from reference TRBV5-4 and TRBJ1-1, reads ETGVTQSPTHLIKTRGQQVTLRCSSQSGHNTVSWYQQALGQGPQFIFQYYREEENGRGNFPPRFSGLQFPNYSSELNVNALELDDSALYLCASSLVPGNTEAFFGQGTRLTVV.

J is TRBJ1-5 and V is TRBV29-1; 7 positions agree with TRBD1. V was clipped by 7 bases and J by 3 bases; unmatched bases: 3. CDR1 is SQVTM and CDR2 is ANQGSEA in the germline V gene. The CDR3 runs to 12 residues. The CDR3: CSAGTANQPQHF. The DNA for the CDR3 is TGCAGCGCTGGGACAGCCAATCAGCCCCAGCATTTT. Full variable domain (missing parts from reference TRBV29-1 and TRBJ1-5): SAVISQKPSRDICQRGTSLTIQCQVDSQVTMMFWYRQQPGQSLTLIATANQGSEATYESGFVIDKFPISRPNLTFSTLTVSNMSPEDSSIYLCSAGTANQPQHFGDGTRLSIL.